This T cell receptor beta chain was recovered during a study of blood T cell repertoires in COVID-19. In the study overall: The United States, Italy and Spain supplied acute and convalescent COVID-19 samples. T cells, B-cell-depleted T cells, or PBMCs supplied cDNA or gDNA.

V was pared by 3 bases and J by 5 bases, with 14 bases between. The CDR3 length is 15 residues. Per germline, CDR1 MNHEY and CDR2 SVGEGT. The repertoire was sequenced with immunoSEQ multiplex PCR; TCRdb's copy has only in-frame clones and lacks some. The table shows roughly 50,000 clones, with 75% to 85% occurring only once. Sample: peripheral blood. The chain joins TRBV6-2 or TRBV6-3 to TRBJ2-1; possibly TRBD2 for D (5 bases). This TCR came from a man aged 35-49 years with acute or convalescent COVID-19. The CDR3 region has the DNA TGTGCCAGCAGTTATCGAGGGTTTGGCCACAATGAGCAGTTCTTC. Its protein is CASSYRGFGHNEQFF.